This T cell receptor (beta chain) was obtained from a study of blood T cell repertoires in COVID-19. Overall study: Acute and convalescent COVID-19 specimens originated in the United States, Italy and Spain. In each case, the material was cDNA or gDNA derived from T cells, B-cell-depleted T cells, or PBMCs.

Per the original data handling: Cell counts per sample came from amplifying reference gene primers. TCRdb keeps only in-frame clones here, not all; method: immunoSEQ multiplex PCR. The D gene and trimming were derived from the DNA, and the V and J assignments and clone size from that table. The sample contains 150,000 to 250,000 clones, around 75% of which appear only once. The CDR3 spans 19 residues. In germline, CDR1 is WNHNN, CDR2 SYGVQD (reference sequence). The V gene lost 1 base and the J gene lost 1 base, with 20 bases spanning the gap. Patients at the Seattle site were enrolled during active infection and followed longitudinally.

The chain has TRBV10-1 and TRBJ1-3; TRBD1 might be the D (5 bases). This receptor was identified in a woman aged 40 to 50 with COVID-19, enrolled during active disease. The sequenced material came from peripheral blood. DNA of the CDR3: TGCGCCAGCAGTGAGTTAAAGGGGATTCGCGCGCTATCTGGAAACACCATATATTTT. Translated, it gives CASSELKGIRALSGNTIYF.